Shown below are 15 T cell receptor beta chains from a single sample sequenced in a study of control samples from healthy donors and cancer patients (dated by TCRdb to 2020 to 2021). Libraries were constructed by the immunoSEQ multiplex PCR assay. Held by TCRdb, this immuneACCESS table contains in-frame sequences only and omits some clones. Under half of the omission traces to an unresolved V gene where checked; the cause of the rest is unknown. Counted in this sample were 140,000 or so clones; around 90% of them appeared once. The ten largest clones take up 4.9% of the sample. The sample comprised blood. These receptors all stem from a man younger than 45 in good health.

The V gene is TRBV7-2, the J gene TRBJ1-1; D might be TRBD1 (5 bases). The CDR3 runs to 16 residues. Germline V gene lookup returns CDR1 SGHTA and CDR2 FQGNSA. Trimming removed 0 bases from V and 0 bases from J, with 11 bases in between. CDR3 coding DNA: TGTGCCAGCAGCTTAGCTCCGGGGGTTGTGAACACTGAAGCTTTCTTT. This translates into CASSLAPGVVNTEAFF.

The chain employs TRBV2 and TRBJ1-5; weak D call: TRBD1 (5 bases). This CDR3 comprises 15 residues. CDR1 is SNHLY, CDR2 FYNNEI, per germline. The V end was cut by 3 bases, the J end by 3 bases, with 12 bases between. The CDR3 loop reads CASSEDRDLNQPQHF. The CDR3 coding sequence is TGTGCCAGCAGTGAGGATCGGGACCTCAATCAGCCCCAGCATTTT.

The chain links TRBV6-5 to TRBJ1-4; TRBD1 is a possible D gene (5 bases). In germline, CDR1 is MNHEY, CDR2 SVGAGI. V dropped 6 bases and J dropped 6 bases, with 14 bases sitting between them. This CDR3 is 14 amino acids long. Here the CDR3 reads CASSPSTDYEKLFF. The CDR3 nucleotides read TGTGCCAGCAGCCCCTCGACAGACTATGAAAAACTGTTTTTT.

The chain is built from TRBV4-1 and TRBJ2-7; the D gene is possibly TRBD2 (5 bases). CDR1 is MGHRA and CDR2 is YSYEKL in the germline V gene. V lost 4 bases to trimming and J lost 2 bases, with 9 bases between them. The CDR3 contains 13 residues. The CDR3 DNA reads TGCGCCAGCAGCCCCGGGGAAGCCTACGAGCAGTACTTC. It codes for CASSPGEAYEQYF.

The CDR3 region has the DNA TGTGCCAGCAGCTTAGGGCTCCTTACAGGGGGGAAGAACACTGAAGCTTTCTTT. Its protein product is CASSLGLLTGGKNTEAFF. The genes are TRBV7-9 and TRBJ1-1, with 8 bases aligning to TRBD1. The germline V gene encodes CDR1 SEHNR and CDR2 FQNEAQ (reference sequence). The CDR3 is 18 amino acids. Unmatched junction bases numbered 11, after V lost 1 base and J lost 1 base.

V usage is TRBV5-6 and J usage is TRBJ1-2, with D uncertain. V was shortened by 1 base and J by 2 bases, with 6 bases between the two germline ends. CDR1 and CDR2 from the germline V gene are SGHDT and YYEEEE. The length of the CDR3 is 13 residues. The CDR3 sequence: CASSLPGNYGYTF. CDR3 coding DNA: TGTGCCAGCAGCTTGCCTGGGAACTATGGCTACACCTTC. The variable domain in full, completed from reference TRBV5-6 and TRBJ1-2, reads DAGVTQSPTHLIKTRGQQVTLRCSPKSGHDTVSWYQQALGQGPQFIFQYYEEEERQRGNFPDRFSGHQFPNYSSELNVNALLLGDSALYLCASSLPGNYGYTFGSGTRLTVV.

The rearrangement joins TRBV7-9 to TRBJ2-5; TRBD1 is a possible D gene (7 bases). Trimming removed 5 bases at V and 5 bases at J, with 12 bases between. This CDR3 has 13 amino acids. Germline V CDR1 and CDR2: SEHNR, FQNEAQ (reference sequence). The CDR3 spells CASSPGGKETQYF. CDR3 bases: TGTGCCAGCAGCCCAGGGGGGAAGGAGACCCAGTACTTC. Supplemented by reference TRBV7-9 and TRBJ2-5, the full variable domain reads DTGVSQNPRHKITKRGQNVTFRCDPISEHNRLYWYRQTLGQGPEFLTYFQNEAQLEKSRLLSDRFSAERPKGSFSTLEIQRTEQGDSAMYLCASSPGGKETQYFGPGTRLLVL.

The chain uses TRBV4-2 and TRBJ2-7; TRBD2 aligns across 10 bases. The CDR3 spans 15 residues. J gave up 8 bases and V 0 bases, and 7 bases lay outside the gene matches. CDR1 is LGHNA and CDR2 is YNFKEQ in the germline V gene. The DNA of the CDR3 is TGTGCCAGCAGCCAAGAAACTAGCGGGGCCCCCAAGCAGTACTTC. As protein: CASSQETSGAPKQYF.

This chain links TRBV4-2 with TRBJ2-5; perhaps D is TRBD1 or TRBD2 (7 bases each). Per the germline V gene, CDR1 is LGHNA and CDR2 is YNFKEQ. Trimming removed 2 bases from V and 4 bases from J, with 20 bases in between. CDR3 size: 17 residues. The CDR3 region is CASSQRPPGGGGETQYF. CDR3 DNA sequence: TGTGCCAGCAGCCAAAGACCCCCAGGGGGGGGCGGAGAGACCCAGTACTTC.

This clone was counted between two and nine times. The chain uses TRBV6-2 or TRBV6-3 and TRBJ2-3, with 7 nucleotides matching TRBD1. The CDR3 covers 15 residues. Germline V gene sequence: CDR1 MNHEY, CDR2 SVGEGT. V lost 5 bases and J lost 0; bases outside the gene matches: 5. This CDR3 is CASSPGTASTDTQYF. CDR3 nucleotide sequence: TGTGCCAGCAGTCCCGGGACAGCTAGCACAGATACGCAGTATTTT.

The CDR3 loop reads CASSYSRAGDQPQHF. The CDR3 coding sequence is TGTGCCAGCAGTTACTCGCGGGCGGGGGATCAGCCCCAGCATTTT. V is TRBV6-2 or TRBV6-3 and J is TRBJ1-5, with D maybe TRBD1 (5 bases). The CDR3 loop spans 15 amino acids. The V end lost 0 bases, the J end lost 5 bases, and 11 bases lay between the germline ends. The V gene's germline CDR1 is MNHEY and CDR2 SVGEGT.

The chain has TRBV9 and TRBJ2-2; D might be TRBD1 or TRBD2, each matching 6 bases. V lost 7 bases to trimming and J lost 1 base, with 20 bases between them. This CDR3 has 17 residues. Germline V gene lookup returns CDR1 SGDLS and CDR2 YYNGEE. The CDR3 DNA reads TGTGCCAGCGGTAAGTTCGCGGGACACAAGAACACCGGGGAGCTGTTTTTT. Translation: CASGKFAGHKNTGELFF.

This sequence joins TRBV2 and TRBJ2-5; TRBD1 is a possible D gene (5 bases). This CDR3 is 13 amino acids long. Per germline, CDR1 SNHLY and CDR2 FYNNEI. CDR3 nucleotides: TGTGCTTGCCAGGGTGAAATTAAGGAGACCCAGTACTTC. Amino acids: CACQGEIKETQYF.

V usage is TRBV19 and J usage is TRBJ1-3; tentative D call: TRBD1 (5 bases). With 7 bases removed from V and 4 bases from J, the gap between germline ends came to 14 bases. This CDR3 has 14 amino acids. Per the germline V gene, CDR1 is LNHDA and CDR2 is SQIVND (reference sequence). The CDR3 region is CASTAGADGNTIYF. The CDR3 DNA reads as TGTGCCAGTACCGCCGGGGCCGACGGAAACACCATATATTTT.

The chain recombines TRBV30 with TRBJ2-7; TRBD2 matches at 7 bases. The germline V gene encodes CDR1 GTSNPN and CDR2 SVGIG (reference sequence). V lost 5 bases to trimming and J lost 2 bases; unmatched junction nucleotides: 3. The length of the CDR3 is 12 residues. CDR3 nucleotide sequence: TGTGCCTGGGGAGCGGGAACCTACGAGCAGTACTTC. Its translation: CAWGAGTYEQYF.